The 19 T cell receptor beta chains below all came from one sample that was sequenced in a study of Graves' ophthalmopathy and Graves' hyperthyroidism. The authors amplified TCR beta CDR3 regions from RNA transcripts. HTBI primers primed a first-round RT-PCR, and a second-round multiplex PCR followed. TCRdb passed the multiplex PCR reads through MiXCR, listing each CDR3 protein once. The sample includes approximately 380,000 distinct CDR3 sequences, 20% to 25% seen only once; the top ten take 3%. Sequenced: peripheral blood. The receptors derive from a woman aged 18 to 35 with stable Graves' hyperthyroidism.

J is TRBJ1-1 and V is TRBV6-1, with D hard to call. V was pared by 3 bases and J by 8 bases, with 10 bases between. The CDR3 is 12 residues long. CDR1 and CDR2 (germline): MNHNS, SASEGT. The CDR3: CASSDGITEAFF. The CDR3, as DNA: TGTGCCAGCAGTGATGGAATTACCGAAGCTTTCTTT.

This clonotype was observed a handful of times. This chain uses TRBV11-2 with TRBJ1-2; D might be TRBD1 (5 bases). CDR3 length: 14 amino acids. The V end was cut by 3 bases, the J end by 9 bases, with 17 bases between. Looked up from germline, CDR1 is SGHAT and CDR2 is FQNNGV. The CDR3 loop reads CASSFSRTKVSYTF. CDR3 DNA: TGTGCCAGCAGCTTCAGCCGGACAAAAGTCAGCTACACCTTC.

This clonotype was detected many times. The rearrangement links TRBV25-1 to TRBJ2-2; D is possibly TRBD2 (5 bases). The CDR3 spans 15 residues. Germline-derived CDR1 and CDR2 are MGHDK and SYGVNS. V was clipped by 2 bases and J by 6 bases, with 13 bases between them. CDR3 amino acids: CASSERGRGSGELFF. The CDR3 DNA reads TGTGCCAGCAGTGAAAGAGGCCGGGGATCCGGGGAGCTGTTTTTT. Filled out from reference TRBV25-1 and TRBJ2-2, the complete variable domain reads EADIYQTPRYLVIGTGKKITLECSQTMGHDKMYWYQQDPGMELHLIHYSYGVNSTEKGDLSSESTVSRIRTEHFPLTLESARPSHTSQYLCASSERGRGSGELFFGEGSRLTVL.

This chain links TRBV5-6 with TRBJ2-5; 9 bases align to TRBD1. CDR3 length equals 14 residues. Germline V gives CDR1 SGHDT, CDR2 YYEEEE. The ends lost 3 bases at V and 5 bases at J; junction bases unmatched: 5. CDR3 bases: TGTGCCAGCAGCTCGGACAGGGGTTGGGAGACCCAGTACTTC. This translates into CASSSDRGWETQYF.

V and J are TRBV27 and TRBJ1-6; 8 nucleotides agree with TRBD1. CDR3 size: 15 residues. Trimming cost V 7 bases and J 10 bases; bases outside gene matches: 12. Germline-derived CDR1 and CDR2 are MNHEY and SMNVEV (reference sequence). CDR3: CASTQGAGLNSPLHF. CDR3 DNA sequence: TGTGCCAGCACCCAGGGGGCAGGTCTTAACTCACCCCTCCACTTT.

This clonotype was found many times. A much larger clone is a single base away; this may be a read error. In this CDR3 the conserved last residue, phenylalanine or tryptophan, is missing, so a read error is likely. The chain carries TRBV6-1 and TRBJ1-2; D is possibly TRBD1 (5 bases). The CDR3 consists of 13 residues. Germline V gene lookup returns CDR1 MNHNS and CDR2 SASEGT. V lost 2 bases and J lost 2, with 6 bases in between. The CDR3 protein is CASSERDNYGYTL. CDR3 nucleotide sequence: TGTGCCAGCAGTGAACGGGACAACTATGGCTACACCCTC.

This chain uses TRBV12-3 or TRBV12-4 with TRBJ2-5; D is ambiguous. This CDR3 has 15 residues. The germline V and J ends were trimmed by 6 bases and 5 bases, with 19 bases remaining between them. The CDR3 bases are TGTGCCAGCAGCTCGAGACGCTCCTCGCGGGAGACCCAGTACTTC. It translates to CASSSRRSSRETQYF.

This clonotype was picked up many times. This chain joins TRBV7-2 and TRBJ2-7; D possibly corresponds to TRBD2 (6 bases). Germline V gives CDR1 SGHTA, CDR2 FQGNSA. Trimming removed 5 bases at V and 3 bases at J, with 14 bases between. CDR3 length: 14 residues. The CDR3 bases are TGTGCCAGCAGCCCTCAGGCGGGGAGCTACGAGCAGTACTTC. Translating it yields CASSPQAGSYEQYF.

This clonotype showed up just a few times. The J gene is TRBJ2-4, the V gene TRBV28, with D unclear. The V and J ends lost 7 bases and 1 base respectively, with 8 bases between them. Germline-derived CDR1 and CDR2 are MDHEN and SYDVKM. The CDR3 covers 13 residues. CDR3 DNA: TGTGCCAGCAATGAGGAGGCCAAAAACATTCAGTACTTC. This sequence encodes CASNEEAKNIQYF.

This clonotype was observed many times. The chain uses TRBV12-3 or TRBV12-4 and TRBJ1-1, with D maybe TRBD1 (5 bases). V dropped 6 bases and J dropped 3 bases, with 11 bases sitting between them. The CDR3 has 13 residues. In nucleotides, the CDR3 is TGTGCCAGCAGCCCACGACAGTACACTGAAGCTTTCTTT. Its protein is CASSPRQYTEAFF.

This clonotype was observed many times. Compared with germline, one end of the junction differs, possibly owing to a read error. This chain uses TRBV5-1 with TRBJ2-4, with TRBD2 matching over 8 bases. CDR3 length: 13 amino acids. Germline values: CDR1 SGHRS, CDR2 YFSETQ. CDR3 in DNA: TGCGCCAGCAGCCCGGGGGGGTCAAACATTAAGTACTTC. Protein: CASSPGGSNIKYF.

V usage is TRBV7-8 and J usage is TRBJ1-5; D is undetermined. The CDR3 length is 15 residues. The germline V and J ends were trimmed by 0 bases and 7 bases, with 13 bases remaining between them. Germline CDR1 reads SGHVS; CDR2 reads FQNEAQ. The CDR3 bases are TGTGCCAGCAGCTTAGCGGGCGGGCTAGGGCAGCCCCAGCATTTT. It encodes CASSLAGGLGQPQHF.

This clonotype was picked up many times. This CDR3 reads CASSPSGQGDSPLHF. In DNA form, the CDR3 reads TGTGCCAGCAGCCCTTCGGGACAGGGAGATTCACCCCTCCACTTT. The V and J genes are TRBV9 and TRBJ1-6; 9 bases line up with TRBD1. CDR1 SGDLS and CDR2 YYNGEE come from the germline V gene. The ends lost 4 bases at V and 8 bases at J; junction bases unmatched: 7. The CDR3 has 15 amino acids.

This clonotype was found once. V usage is TRBV28 and J usage is TRBJ1-5; tentative D call: TRBD1 (6 bases). V shed 6 bases and J shed 10 bases, with 19 bases lying between them. Germline assignment: CDR1 MDHEN and CDR2 SYDVKM. CDR3 length: 14 amino acids. This CDR3 reads CASREGGSAFPQHF. DNA of the CDR3: TGTGCCAGCAGGGAGGGGGGGTCGGCTTTTCCCCAGCATTTT.

This clonotype was seen repeatedly, ten times or more. The J gene is TRBJ2-7, the V gene TRBV5-1; TRBD1 is a possible D gene (6 bases). Deletions cut 2 bases from V and 0 bases from J, with 15 bases between. The CDR3 runs to 16 residues. The germline CDR1 and CDR2 sequences are SGHRS and YFSETQ. CDR3 protein: CASSFSGTLSSYEQYF. The CDR3, as DNA: TGCGCCAGCAGCTTTTCCGGGACACTAAGCTCCTACGAGCAGTACTTC. Full variable domain (remainder filled in from reference TRBV5-1 and TRBJ2-7): KAGVTQTPRYLIKTRGQQVTLSCSPISGHRSVSWYQQTPGQGLQFLFEYFSETQRNKGNFPGRFSGRQFSNSRSEMNVSTLELGDSALYLCASSFSGTLSSYEQYFGPGTRLTVT.

The J gene is TRBJ2-7, the V gene TRBV28; D might be TRBD1 or TRBD2, each matching 5 bases. The CDR3 runs 13 residues. Trimming removed 5 bases at V and 2 bases at J, with 10 bases between. The germline CDR1 and CDR2 sequences are MDHEN and SYDVKM. CDR3 nucleotide sequence: TGTGCCAGCAGTCGCCGGGACCCCTACGAGCAGTACTTC. Its translation: CASSRRDPYEQYF.

This sequence joins TRBV30 and TRBJ1-5; no clear D gene. In germline, CDR1 is GTSNPN, CDR2 SVGIG (reference sequence). The ends were cut back, 3 bases at V and 6 bases at J, with 12 bases in the middle. The CDR3 totals 13 residues. CDR3 sequence (DNA): TGTGCCTGGAGCCGAGGGCACGGTCAGCCCCAGCATTTT. Translated, it gives CAWSRGHGQPQHF.

The sample holds many counts of this clonotype. The chain couples TRBV25-1 to TRBJ1-6; 7 bases are a match to TRBD1. The CDR3 has 13 residues. Losses at the gene ends were 3 bases for V and 8 bases for J; bases not matched to a gene: 1. CDR1 is MGHDK and CDR2 is SYGVNS in the germline V gene. The CDR3 is CASSDQGDSPLHF. As DNA, the CDR3 is TGTGCCAGCAGTGATCAGGGGGATTCACCCCTCCACTTT.

This clonotype was detected many times. The chain joins TRBV28 to TRBJ2-7, with 9 bases fitting TRBD1. There are 15 residues in the CDR3. With 6 bases clipped from V and 2 bases from J, the junction kept 8 bases outside the gene matches. Germline CDR1 reads MDHEN; CDR2 reads SYDVKM. CDR3 coding DNA: TGTGCCAGCAGATCACCGGGACAGGGTCCCTACGAGCAGTACTTC. Its translation: CASRSPGQGPYEQYF.